Each of the 31 T cell receptor beta chains below was sequenced from the same sample in a study of early T cells in non-severe SARS-CoV-2 infection. TCRdb analysed the 5' RACE reads with MiXCR anew, one entry per CDR3 protein. This sample has tens of thousands of distinct CDR3 sequences, with 6.6% found just once. Source: whole blood, taken at baseline. The receptors come from an adult who was a healthcare worker with PCR-confirmed SARS-CoV-2 infection or an uninfected control (not recorded which).

The chain recombines TRBV27 with TRBJ1-3; a weak D match, TRBD1 (5 bases). V dropped 4 bases and J dropped 4 bases, with 14 bases sitting between them. This CDR3 is built from 15 residues. CDR1 is MNHEY, CDR2 SMNVEV, per germline (reference sequence). The CDR3 protein is CASSSYGGSGNTIYF. In DNA, the CDR3 is TGTGCCAGCAGTTCCTATGGGGGTTCGGGAAACACCATATATTTT.

V and J are TRBV7-2 and TRBJ2-5, with 7 nucleotides matching TRBD2. Germline trimming cut 3 bases from V and 5 bases from J; bases unmatched to any gene: 6. The CDR3 is 14 residues long. CDR1 and CDR2 (germline): SGHTA, FQGNSA. The CDR3: CASSFQRGLETQYF. The CDR3 coding sequence is TGTGCCAGCAGCTTCCAGCGGGGCCTTGAGACCCAGTACTTC.

This chain uses TRBV20-1 with TRBJ1-6; TRBD1 matches 7 bases. Germline CDR1 is DFQATT and CDR2 is SNEGSKA (reference sequence). The CDR3 is 17 residues long. Losses at the gene ends were 0 bases for V and 8 bases for J; bases not matched to a gene: 13. The CDR3 nucleotides are TGCAGTGCTAGAGATGACCTCCGGGCAGGGGGATATTCACCCCTCCACTTT. It is translated as CSARDDLRAGGYSPLHF.

This clonotype has more than one count but fewer than ten. The chain uses TRBV7-9 and TRBJ2-7; TRBD1 agrees at 7 bases. Germline lookup yields CDR1 SEHNR and CDR2 FQNEAQ (reference sequence). The J segment lost 7 bases and the V segment lost 2 bases, leaving 11 bases of the junction unmatched. CDR3 size: 15 residues. The CDR3 region is CASSLHATGAGEQYF. CDR3 coding DNA: TGTGCCAGCAGCTTACACGCAACAGGGGCAGGGGAGCAGTACTTC.

The chain employs TRBV7-3 and TRBJ1-2, with D tentatively TRBD1 (5 bases). Germline V gene lookup returns CDR1 SGHTA and CDR2 FQGTGA. The ends were cut back, 5 bases at V and 5 bases at J, with 12 bases in the middle. CDR3 length equals 13 residues. This CDR3 is CASSTQGGYGYTF. CDR3 coding DNA: TGTGCCAGCAGCACTCAGGGAGGTTATGGCTACACCTTC.

CDR3 protein: CASFRDPASPLHF. CDR3 DNA sequence: TGTGCCAGCTTCCGGGACCCGGCGTCACCCCTCCACTTT. The chain links TRBV28 to TRBJ1-6, with a possible D match to TRBD1 (5 bases). The CDR3 is 13 residues long. The germline V and J ends were trimmed by 8 bases and 10 bases, with 15 bases remaining between them. Looked up from germline, CDR1 is MDHEN and CDR2 is SYDVKM.

This clonotype was counted a few times. The chain joins TRBV4-2 to TRBJ1-2; 7 bases fit TRBD1. This CDR3 comprises 16 residues. V lost 2 bases, J lost 5 bases, and 11 bases stayed unmatched. Per the germline V gene, CDR1 is LGHNA and CDR2 is YNFKEQ. The CDR3 sequence is CASSQHSAEGAYGYTF. CDR3 DNA sequence: TGTGCCAGCAGCCAACATTCAGCGGAGGGGGCGTATGGCTACACCTTC.

At least ten counts were recorded for this clonotype. V usage is TRBV7-9 and J usage is TRBJ1-4; the D gene is possibly TRBD1 (5 bases). Germline CDR1 reads SEHNR; CDR2 reads FQNEAQ (reference sequence). Trimming left V 4 bases short and J 8 bases short, with 11 bases between. The CDR3 length is 13 residues. As DNA, the CDR3 is TGTGCCAGCAGCTATAATGGGGGAGAAAAACTGTTTTTT. Protein: CASSYNGGEKLFF.

The chain combines TRBV7-2 with TRBJ2-1, with no clear D. Germline V gives CDR1 SGHTA, CDR2 FQGNSA. The CDR3 has 15 amino acids. Trimming left V 1 base short and J 3 bases short, with 10 bases between. The DNA for the CDR3 is TGTGCCAGCAGCTTAGTTGCGGTTGGCTACAATGAGCAGTTCTTC. Its translation is CASSLVAVGYNEQFF.

This clonotype was detected only a few times. This chain connects TRBV9 to TRBJ2-5; possible D gene TRBD2, 5 bases. The CDR3 loop spans 14 amino acids. The V gene lost 0 bases and the J gene lost 7 bases, with 13 bases spanning the gap. Germline V lookup: CDR1 SGDLS, CDR2 YYNGEE. As DNA, the CDR3 is TGTGCCAGCAGCGTAGTCGGGGATCTCCGGACCCAGTACTTC. Protein product: CASSVVGDLRTQYF.

The rearrangement links TRBV7-6 to TRBJ2-1; 8 bases align to TRBD2. CDR1 is SGHVS, CDR2 FNYEAQ, per germline. The J segment lost 5 bases and the V segment lost 5 bases, leaving 5 bases of the junction unmatched. The CDR3 spans 14 residues. The CDR3 spells CASSRRGLDNEQFF. As DNA, the CDR3 is TGTGCCAGCAGCAGGCGGGGACTAGACAATGAGCAGTTCTTC.

Ten or more counts support this clonotype. The chain recombines TRBV30 with TRBJ1-2; tentative D call: TRBD1 (5 bases). There are 15 residues in the CDR3. V was trimmed by 3 bases and J by 4 bases, leaving 18 bases between them. Germline-derived CDR1 and CDR2 are GTSNPN and SVGIG (reference sequence). CDR3 coding DNA: TGTGCCTGGAGGCCGGACATCGGCGGGCGCTATGGCTACACCTTC. Translating gives CAWRPDIGGRYGYTF.

This clonotype was detected only a few times. This chain connects TRBV4-1 to TRBJ1-6; D is uncertain. The germline V gene encodes CDR1 MGHRA and CDR2 YSYEKL. The CDR3 length is 16 residues. V lost 0 bases and J lost 8, with 14 bases in between. The DNA of the CDR3 is TGCGCCAGCAGCCAAGATCTGAGACTATTTGATTCACCCCTCCACTTT. Translating gives CASSQDLRLFDSPLHF.

This chain links TRBV6-5 with TRBJ2-3; no reliable D call. Germline CDR1 reads MNHEY; CDR2 reads SVGAGI. The CDR3 totals 15 residues. V gave up 6 bases and J gave up 4 bases, with 17 bases separating them. CDR3: CASSRAHTAPDTQYF. The CDR3, as DNA: TGTGCCAGCAGCCGGGCCCATACAGCACCAGATACGCAGTATTTT.

This clonotype has at least ten counts. V gene TRBV5-1 combines with J gene TRBJ2-1; TRBD1 agrees at 10 bases. The CDR3 loop spans 14 amino acids. CDR1 is SGHRS, CDR2 YFSETQ, per germline. V was clipped by 4 bases and J by 3 bases; unmatched bases: 1. The CDR3 protein is CASSGTGVYNEQFF. CDR3 DNA sequence: TGCGCCAGCAGCGGGACAGGGGTCTACAATGAGCAGTTCTTC.

This clonotype was detected ten times or more. The V call is TRBV20-1, the J call TRBJ1-6; perhaps TRBD1 as D (5 bases). This CDR3 contains 14 residues. The germline V gene encodes CDR1 DFQATT and CDR2 SNEGSKA (reference sequence). V dropped 5 bases and J dropped 10 bases, with 18 bases sitting between them. CDR3 sequence reads: CSASLGHLESPLHF. CDR3 DNA: TGCAGTGCTTCCCTGGGGCATTTAGAATCACCCCTCCACTTT.

About this clonotype: This may come from a read error, since a much larger clone is one base off. This CDR3 is CASNQAELTNTEAFF. The DNA of the CDR3 is TGCGCCAGCAACCAAGCGGAGCTTACGAACACTGAAGCTTTCTTT. The V gene is TRBV4-3, the J gene TRBJ1-1, with D hard to call. Per germline, CDR1 LGHNA and CDR2 YSLEER. This CDR3 has 15 amino acids.

This clonotype was picked up many times. This chain links TRBV28 with TRBJ1-2; D is uncertain. Trimming cost V 2 bases and J 4 bases, with 11 bases left between them. This CDR3 has 14 amino acids. Germline-derived CDR1 and CDR2 are MDHEN and SYDVKM. The CDR3 nucleotides are TGTGCCAGCAGTTTACCAACAGCGTTCTATGGCTACACCTTC. Its protein product is CASSLPTAFYGYTF.

At least ten counts were recorded for this clonotype. The rearrangement links TRBV29-1 to TRBJ2-7, with 7 bases that match TRBD1. Germline lookup yields CDR1 SQVTM and CDR2 ANQGSEA. V trimming: 4 bases; J trimming: 1 base; junction bases outside the gene matches: 16. There are 17 residues in the CDR3. The CDR3 is CSVVPGQVLGRSYEQYF. The DNA of the CDR3 is TGCAGCGTTGTGCCAGGACAGGTCTTGGGGCGATCCTACGAGCAGTACTTC.

The V and J genes are TRBV6-5 and TRBJ2-7; 7 bases map to TRBD2. Germline V gene sequence: CDR1 MNHEY, CDR2 SVGAGI. The CDR3 has 13 amino acids. J gave up 9 bases and V 8 bases, and 13 bases lay outside the gene matches. The CDR3 nucleotides are TGTGCCAGCTTGGAACCCGGGGGGTGGGTGCAGTACTTC. Its translation: CASLEPGGWVQYF.

This clonotype was counted at least ten times. The chain recombines TRBV24-1 with TRBJ1-4; D remains unclear. Between the trimmed V and J ends, which lost 3 bases and 5 bases, there was a span of 6 bases. The CDR3 contains 13 residues. Germline V gene sequence: CDR1 KGHDR, CDR2 SFDVKD. CDR3 bases: TGTGCCACCAGTGATCTCATGAATGAAAAACTGTTTTTT. Protein product: CATSDLMNEKLFF.

The table lists this clonotype with a few counts. The chain links TRBV7-3 to TRBJ2-3; D gene ambiguous. This CDR3 region has 13 residues. Germline lookup yields CDR1 SGHTA and CDR2 FQGTGA. V dropped 5 bases and J dropped 6 bases, with 12 bases sitting between them. The CDR3 is CASSPSTGDTQYF. CDR3 sequence (DNA): TGTGCCAGCAGCCCCTCAACCGGGGATACGCAGTATTTT.

This chain uses TRBV27 with TRBJ1-6, with D possibly being TRBD1 (6 bases). Germline V gene data show CDR1 as MNHEY and CDR2 as SMNVEV (reference sequence). This CDR3 contains 14 residues. The V end lost 3 bases, the J end lost 7 bases, and 10 bases lay between the germline ends. This CDR3 is CASSFGGGNSPLHF. CDR3 nucleotides: TGTGCCAGCAGTTTTGGAGGGGGGAATTCACCCCTCCACTTT.

This clonotype came up many times. This chain links TRBV5-1 with TRBJ2-1; a weak D match, TRBD1 (5 bases). Trimming took off 1 base at V and 3 bases at J, with 8 bases between the two ends. CDR3 length: 14 amino acids. Germline CDR1 SGHRS, CDR2 YFSETQ. The CDR3 region has the DNA TGCGCCAGCAGCTTGCTGCAGGGCTACAATGAGCAGTTCTTC. Translated: CASSLLQGYNEQFF.

Many counts were recorded for this clonotype. The chain uses TRBV4-3 and TRBJ1-4; 10 bases match TRBD1. Unmatched junction bases numbered 12, after V lost 3 bases and J lost 5 bases. CDR3 length: 18 amino acids. CDR1 LGHNA and CDR2 YSLEER come from the germline V gene. The CDR3 DNA sequence: TGCGCCAGCAGCCAGATGGGACAGGGGTTCGAGGCGAATGAAAAACTGTTTTTT. Protein: CASSQMGQGFEANEKLFF.

The V gene is TRBV20-1, the J gene TRBJ2-2; TRBD1 might be the D (6 bases). Trimming left V 6 bases short and J 3 bases short, with 14 bases between. Germline lookup yields CDR1 DFQATT and CDR2 SNEGSKA (reference sequence). This CDR3 has 14 residues. The CDR3 spells CSAGQRSDTGELFF. As DNA, the CDR3 is TGCAGTGCGGGACAAAGAAGCGACACCGGGGAGCTGTTTTTT.

This chain connects TRBV6-2 or TRBV6-3 to TRBJ2-2; 8 nucleotides agree with TRBD1. The trim removed 0 bases at V and 3 bases at J, leaving 6 bases unmatched. CDR1 and CDR2 from the germline V gene are MNHEY and SVGEGT. This CDR3 comprises 17 residues. The CDR3 sequence: CASSYSLDRGYTGELFF. CDR3 nucleotides: TGTGCCAGCAGTTACTCTCTTGACAGGGGATACACCGGGGAGCTGTTTTTT.

The J gene is TRBJ2-7, the V gene TRBV28, with a weak D call TRBD1 (6 bases). The CDR3 runs to 12 residues. V was trimmed by 7 bases and J by 3 bases, leaving 10 bases between them. Per germline, CDR1 MDHEN and CDR2 SYDVKM. The DNA of the CDR3 is TGTGCCAGCAAGGACAGCAGCTACGAGCAGTACTTC. Translated: CASKDSSYEQYF.

This clonotype was found many times. DNA of the CDR3: TGCAGTGCACCGGACAGAAACACTGAAGCTTTCTTT. Translating gives CSAPDRNTEAFF. V and J are TRBV20-1 and TRBJ1-1; D may be TRBD1 (6 bases). The CDR3 has 12 amino acids. V dropped 6 bases and J dropped 2 bases, with 10 bases sitting between them. CDR1 is DFQATT and CDR2 is SNEGSKA in the germline V gene (reference sequence).

The genes are TRBV5-1 and TRBJ2-2, with 9 bases lining up with TRBD1. J lost 2 bases, V lost 4 bases, and 6 bases had no gene match. This CDR3 contains 16 residues. Germline assignment: CDR1 SGHRS and CDR2 YFSETQ. CDR3 protein: CASSVRGQGNTGELFF. In DNA, the CDR3 is TGCGCCAGCAGCGTGAGGGGACAGGGAAACACCGGGGAGCTGTTTTTT.

The chain has TRBV12-3 or TRBV12-4 and TRBJ2-1, with D possibly TRBD2 on 6 matching bases. CDR3 length: 13 residues. V was clipped by 11 bases and J by 2 bases, with 13 bases between them. The CDR3 bases are TGTGCCGGGTCGCGGGGCCCCTACAATGAGCAGTTCTTC. As protein: CAGSRGPYNEQFF.